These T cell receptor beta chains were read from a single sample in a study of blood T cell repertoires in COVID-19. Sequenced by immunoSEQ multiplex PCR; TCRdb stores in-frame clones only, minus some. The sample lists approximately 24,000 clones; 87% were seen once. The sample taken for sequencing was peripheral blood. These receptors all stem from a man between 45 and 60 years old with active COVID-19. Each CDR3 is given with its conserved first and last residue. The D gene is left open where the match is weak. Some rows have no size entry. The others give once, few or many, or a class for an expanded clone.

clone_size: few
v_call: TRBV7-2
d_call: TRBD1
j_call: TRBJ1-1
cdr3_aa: CASSPRGRGMNTEAFF
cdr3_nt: TGTGCCAGCAGCCCCCGGGGCAGGGGGATGAACACTGAAGCTTTCTTT

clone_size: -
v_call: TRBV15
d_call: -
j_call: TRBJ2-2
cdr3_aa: CATTRNTGELFF
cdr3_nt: TGTGCCACCACTAGAAACACCGGGGAGCTGTTTTTT

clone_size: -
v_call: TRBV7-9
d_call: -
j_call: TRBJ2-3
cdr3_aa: CASSLAGSDTDTQYF
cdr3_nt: TGTGCCAGCAGCTTAGCAGGCAGCGACACAGATACGCAGTATTTT

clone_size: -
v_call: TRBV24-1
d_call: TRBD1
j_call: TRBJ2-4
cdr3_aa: CATSERATGGKNIQYF
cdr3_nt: TGTGCCACCAGTGAGCGGGCCACAGGGGGCAAAAACATTCAGTACTTC

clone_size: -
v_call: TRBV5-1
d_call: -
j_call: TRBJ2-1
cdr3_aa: CASSLRGLHNEQFF
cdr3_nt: TGCGCCAGCAGCTTGCGGGGACTCCATAATGAGCAGTTCTTC

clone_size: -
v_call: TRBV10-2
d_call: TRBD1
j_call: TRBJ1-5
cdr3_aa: CASRRTTGGRNQPQHF
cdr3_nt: TGCGCCAGCAGAAGGACAACAGGGGGTAGAAATCAGCCCCAGCATTTT

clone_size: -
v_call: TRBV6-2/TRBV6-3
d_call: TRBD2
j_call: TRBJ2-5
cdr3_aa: CASSYSLAGAETQYF
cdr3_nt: TGTGCCAGCAGTTACTCTCTAGCGGGAGCGGAGACCCAGTACTTC

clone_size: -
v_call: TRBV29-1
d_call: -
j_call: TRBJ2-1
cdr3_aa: CSVETGGQFF
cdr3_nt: TGCAGCGTTGAAACGGGTGGGCAGTTCTTC

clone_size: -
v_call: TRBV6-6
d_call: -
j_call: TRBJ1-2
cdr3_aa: CASSYSRGRGYGYTF
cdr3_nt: TGTGCCAGCAGTTACTCTAGAGGGAGAGGGTATGGCTACACCTTC

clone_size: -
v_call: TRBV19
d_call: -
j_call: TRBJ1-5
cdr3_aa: CASSTGLDSNQPQHF
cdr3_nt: TGTGCCAGCAGTACAGGCTTAGATAGCAATCAGCCCCAGCATTTT

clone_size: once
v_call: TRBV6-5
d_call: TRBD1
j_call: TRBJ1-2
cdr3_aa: CASRGDRGLLDGYTF
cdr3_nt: TGTGCCAGCAGGGGGGACAGGGGGCTCCTGGACGGCTACACCTTC

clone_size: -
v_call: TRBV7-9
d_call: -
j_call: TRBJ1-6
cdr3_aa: CASSLGSTELPLHF
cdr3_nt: TGTGCCAGCAGCTTAGGTTCGACAGAGTTACCCCTCCACTTT

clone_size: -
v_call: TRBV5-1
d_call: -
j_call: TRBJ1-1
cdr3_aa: CASSLPTGNTEAFF
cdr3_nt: TGCGCCAGCAGCCTACCCACAGGGAACACTGAAGCTTTCTTT

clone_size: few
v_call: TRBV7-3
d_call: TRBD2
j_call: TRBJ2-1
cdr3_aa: CASSHSGGAINEQFF
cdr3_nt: TGTGCCAGCAGCCATAGCGGGGGGGCCATCAATGAGCAGTTCTTC

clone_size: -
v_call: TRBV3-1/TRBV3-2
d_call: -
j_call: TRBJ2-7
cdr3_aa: CASSQPGLGSYEQYF
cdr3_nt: TGTGCCAGCAGCCAACCGGGACTGGGCTCCTACGAGCAGTACTTC

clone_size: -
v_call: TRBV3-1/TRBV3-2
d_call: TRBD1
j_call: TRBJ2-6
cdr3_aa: CASSLTTPGQGRSGANVLTF
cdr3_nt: TGTGCCAGCAGCCTAACCACCCCGGGACAGGGGCGTTCTGGGGCCAACGTCCTGACTTTC

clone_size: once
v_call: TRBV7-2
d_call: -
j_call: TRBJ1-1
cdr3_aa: CASSLATALTEAFF
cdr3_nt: TGTGCCAGCAGCTTAGCCACAGCATTGACTGAAGCTTTCTTT

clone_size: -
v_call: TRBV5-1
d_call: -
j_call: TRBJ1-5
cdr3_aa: CASSLDSVNSNQPQHF
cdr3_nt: TGCGCCAGCAGCTTGGATTCGGTAAATAGCAATCAGCCCCAGCATTTT

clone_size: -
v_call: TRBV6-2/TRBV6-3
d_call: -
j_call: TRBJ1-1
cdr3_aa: CASSYSQYPMNTEAFF
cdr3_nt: TGTGCCAGCAGTTACTCGCAGTACCCGATGAACACTGAAGCTTTCTTT

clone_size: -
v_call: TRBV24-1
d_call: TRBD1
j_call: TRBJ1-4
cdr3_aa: CATSDTTGGGSEKLFF
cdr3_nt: TGTGCCACCAGTGATACGACAGGGGGCGGGAGTGAAAAACTGTTTTTT

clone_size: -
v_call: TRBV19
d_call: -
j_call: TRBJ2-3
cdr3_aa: CASSITRADTQYF
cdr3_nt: TGTGCCAGTAGTATAACGAGGGCAGATACGCAGTATTTT

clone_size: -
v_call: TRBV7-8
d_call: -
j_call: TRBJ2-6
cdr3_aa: CASSLAPVDTGANVLTF
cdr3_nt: TGTGCCAGCAGCTTAGCGCCGGTGGACACTGGGGCCAACGTCCTGACTTTC

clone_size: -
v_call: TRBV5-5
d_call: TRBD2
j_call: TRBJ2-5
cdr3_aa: CASSLGLAGQETQYF
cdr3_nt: TGTGCCAGCAGCTTGGGACTAGCGGGACAAGAGACCCAGTACTTC

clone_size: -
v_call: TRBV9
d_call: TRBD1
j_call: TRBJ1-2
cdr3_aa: CASSEGQGSRIYGYTF
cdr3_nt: TGTGCCAGCAGCGAGGGACAGGGGTCGAGGATCTATGGCTACACCTTC

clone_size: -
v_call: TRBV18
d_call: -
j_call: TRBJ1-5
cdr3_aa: CASSRVREGDQPQHF
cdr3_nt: TGTGCCAGCTCAAGAGTCAGGGAGGGGGATCAGCCCCAGCATTTT

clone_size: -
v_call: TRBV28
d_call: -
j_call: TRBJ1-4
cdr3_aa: CASYNMVLFF
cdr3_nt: TGTGCCAGCTATAACATGGTTCTGTTTTTT

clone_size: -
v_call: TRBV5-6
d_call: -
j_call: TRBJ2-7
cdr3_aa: CASSPQGTKAYEQYF
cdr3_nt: TGTGCCAGCAGCCCCCAAGGGACAAAAGCCTACGAGCAGTACTTC

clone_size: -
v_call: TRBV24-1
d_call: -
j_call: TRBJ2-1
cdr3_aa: CATSDPAPGAREQFF
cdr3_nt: TGTGCCACCAGTGACCCAGCCCCGGGAGCAAGGGAGCAGTTCTTC

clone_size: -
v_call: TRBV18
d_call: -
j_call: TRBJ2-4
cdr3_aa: CASSPKLGSLGNIQYF
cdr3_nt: TGTGCCAGCTCACCAAAACTAGGGAGTTTAGGTAACATTCAGTACTTC

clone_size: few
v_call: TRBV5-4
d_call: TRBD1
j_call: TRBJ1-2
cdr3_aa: CASSLGSRGQDYGYTF
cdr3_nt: TGTGCCAGCAGCTTGGGTAGTAGAGGACAGGACTATGGCTACACCTTC

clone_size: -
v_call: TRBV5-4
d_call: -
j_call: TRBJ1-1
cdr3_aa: CASSIPGNTEAFF
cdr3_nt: TGTGCCAGCAGTATTCCAGGGAACACTGAAGCTTTCTTT

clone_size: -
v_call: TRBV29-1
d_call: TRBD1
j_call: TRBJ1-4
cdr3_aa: CSATDRTIDEKLFF
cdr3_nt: TGCAGCGCCACGGACAGGACCATCGATGAAAAACTGTTTTTT

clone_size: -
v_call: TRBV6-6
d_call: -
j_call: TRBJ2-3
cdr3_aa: CASSKSGSTDTQYF
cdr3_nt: TGTGCCAGCAGTAAAAGCGGGAGCACAGATACGCAGTATTTT

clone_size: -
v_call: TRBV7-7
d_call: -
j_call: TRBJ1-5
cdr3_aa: CASTGGNQPQHF
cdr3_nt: TGTGCTAGCACCGGCGGGAATCAGCCCCAGCATTTT

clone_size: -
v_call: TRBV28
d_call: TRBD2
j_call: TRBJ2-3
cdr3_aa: CAAGTSGSLNTQYF
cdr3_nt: TGTGCCGCCGGGACTAGCGGGAGTCTAAATACGCAGTATTTT

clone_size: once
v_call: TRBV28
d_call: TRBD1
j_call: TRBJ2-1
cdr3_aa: CASSFQPGQGASNEQFF
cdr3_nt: TGTGCCAGCAGTTTCCAACCGGGACAGGGGGCTTCCAATGAGCAGTTCTTC

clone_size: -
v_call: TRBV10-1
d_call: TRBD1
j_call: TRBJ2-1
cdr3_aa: CASSETTGATYNEQFF
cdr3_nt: TGCGCCAGCAGTGAGACAACAGGGGCAACCTACAATGAGCAGTTCTTC

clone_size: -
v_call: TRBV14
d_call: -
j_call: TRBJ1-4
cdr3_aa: CASSPGGTGEKLFF
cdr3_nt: TGTGCCAGCAGCCCGGGGGGTACTGGTGAAAAACTGTTTTTT